The 17 T cell receptor beta chains below were found in one sample sequenced in a study of blood T cell repertoires in COVID-19. Clones were sequenced by immunoSEQ multiplex PCR, and TCRdb holds only the in-frame ones, with some missing. The table includes 350,000 to 400,000 clones, roughly 90% detected once. The specimen sequenced was peripheral blood. Receptor source: a woman aged 25-40 years with COVID-19, enrolled during active disease.

V gene TRBV4-2 combines with J gene TRBJ1-5, with a tentative D call TRBD1 (5 bases). Trimming removed 1 base from V and 2 bases from J, with 15 bases in between. Germline V gene data show CDR1 as LGHNA and CDR2 as YNFKEQ. There are 17 residues in the CDR3. The CDR3 DNA follows: TGTGCCAGCAGCCAAGGGATATACAGGTCTCGCAATCAGCCCCAGCATTTT. This gives the protein CASSQGIYRSRNQPQHF.

This clone was detected once. V and J are TRBV5-5 and TRBJ2-7, with 8 bases aligning to TRBD1. V was clipped by 0 bases and J by 3 bases; unmatched bases: 2. Per the germline V gene, CDR1 is SGHKS and CDR2 is YYEKEE (reference sequence). This CDR3 contains 14 residues. Here the CDR3 DNA reads TGTGCCAGCAGCTTGGCCAGGGGGCTCTACGAGCAGTACTTC. Translation: CASSLARGLYEQYF.

V usage is TRBV19 and J usage is TRBJ2-7; weak D call: TRBD1 (6 bases). Germline CDR1 reads LNHDA; CDR2 reads SQIVND (reference sequence). The CDR3 has 16 amino acids. Trimming took 3 bases from V and 0 from J, leaving 15 bases between them. Here the CDR3 reads CASSMQQGAFSYEQYF. For the CDR3, the DNA is TGTGCCAGTAGTATGCAACAGGGCGCCTTCTCCTACGAGCAGTACTTC.

J is TRBJ1-1 and V is TRBV19; TRBD1 might be the D (6 bases). CDR3 length: 17 residues. The germline V gene encodes CDR1 LNHDA and CDR2 SQIVND (reference sequence). Trimming removed 5 bases from V and 0 bases from J, with 19 bases in between. CDR3 protein: CASSGSTGSLMNTEAFF. CDR3 sequence (DNA): TGTGCCAGTAGTGGGTCCACAGGGTCGCTAATGAACACTGAAGCTTTCTTT.

This chain links TRBV10-3 with TRBJ2-1; 9 bases map to TRBD2. CDR1 is ENHRY, CDR2 SYGVKD, per germline. Germline trimming cut 0 bases from V and 4 bases from J; bases unmatched to any gene: 4. The CDR3 spans 16 residues. CDR3 loop: CAISESSAGGYNEQFF. Written as DNA, the CDR3 is TGTGCCATCAGTGAGTCTTCGGCGGGAGGGTACAATGAGCAGTTCTTC.

The chain joins TRBV9 to TRBJ2-3; 8 bases fit TRBD2. Germline CDR1 SGDLS, CDR2 YYNGEE. J gave up 0 bases and V 4 bases, and 7 bases lay outside the gene matches. This CDR3 spans 16 amino acids. This CDR3 is CASSFSTSGSTDTQYF. CDR3 in DNA: TGTGCCAGCAGCTTTTCCACTAGCGGTAGCACAGATACGCAGTATTTT.

J is TRBJ2-1 and V is TRBV19; TRBD2 agrees at 14 bases. V dropped 10 bases and J dropped 4; count of bases not matched to a gene: 6. Germline values: CDR1 LNHDA, CDR2 SQIVND (reference sequence). The CDR3 has 15 amino acids. The CDR3: CAKTSGGGKYNEQFF. The CDR3 coding sequence is TGTGCCAAGACTAGCGGGGGGGGCAAGTACAATGAGCAGTTCTTC.

This chain connects TRBV7-2 to TRBJ2-7; tentatively, D is TRBD2 (7 bases). The CDR3 covers 15 residues. The germline V gene encodes CDR1 SGHTA and CDR2 FQGNSA. V was trimmed by 4 bases and J by 4 bases, leaving 17 bases between them. The CDR3 is CASSWIPGGHYEQYF. The CDR3 DNA sequence: TGTGCCAGCAGCTGGATACCGGGGGGCCATTACGAGCAGTACTTC.

This clone is a singleton in its sample. The CDR3 sequence: CASSPGGQFGQKLFF. CDR3 sequence (DNA): TGTGCCAGCAGTCCTGGGGGACAGTTCGGTCAAAAACTGTTTTTT. The V and J genes are TRBV28 and TRBJ1-4, with TRBD1 matching 7 bases. The CDR3 runs to 15 residues. Germline V gene data show CDR1 as MDHEN and CDR2 as SYDVKM. The junction had 12 bases not matched to a gene; V was cut back by 5 bases and J by 9 bases.

The chain carries TRBV5-4 and TRBJ2-3, with D possibly TRBD1 on 6 matching bases. With 0 bases removed from V and 4 bases from J, the gap between germline ends came to 12 bases. Germline V CDR1 and CDR2: SGHNT, YYREEE (reference sequence). This CDR3 is built from 15 residues. The CDR3: CASSLDRAPADTQYF. CDR3 nucleotide sequence: TGTGCCAGCAGCTTGGACAGGGCGCCCGCAGATACGCAGTATTTT.

The V and J genes are TRBV10-1 and TRBJ2-7; 8 nucleotides line up with TRBD2. The CDR3 contains 15 residues. The germline V gene encodes CDR1 WNHNN and CDR2 SYGVQD (reference sequence). V lost 6 bases to trimming and J lost 2 bases; unmatched junction nucleotides: 9. The CDR3 DNA follows: TGCGCCAGCAGGATTAGCGGGATCCCCCCCTACGAGCAGTACGTC. This encodes CASRISGIPPYEQYV.

The rearrangement joins TRBV7-2 to TRBJ1-1; D is uncertain. CDR3 length: 12 amino acids. Looked up from germline, CDR1 is SGHTA and CDR2 is FQGNSA. Trimming pared 6 bases from V and 1 base from J, leaving 6 bases between. CDR3 in amino acids: CASRTRNTEAFF. The CDR3 bases are TGTGCCAGCAGAACTAGGAACACTGAAGCTTTCTTT.

The chain carries TRBV19 and TRBJ1-4; perhaps TRBD1 as D (6 bases). This CDR3 is 13 amino acids long. Per the germline V gene, CDR1 is LNHDA and CDR2 is SQIVND (reference sequence). Trimming stripped 5 bases from V and 7 bases from J, with 11 bases between. CDR3 in DNA: TGTGCCAGTAGTCGGCAGGGGATTGAAAAACTGTTTTTT. Encoded protein: CASSRQGIEKLFF.

This chain links TRBV3-1 (or the pseudogene TRBV3-2) with TRBJ1-5; D ambiguous. This CDR3 region has 17 residues. Germline CDR1 is LGHDT and CDR2 is YNNKEL (reference sequence). V lost 1 base and J 5 bases, leaving 18 bases between the germline ends. The DNA of the CDR3 is TGTGCCAGCAGCCAAGGCCCCGGGCGGGGAAGGGATCAGCCCCAGCATTTT. Translation gives CASSQGPGRGRDQPQHF.

The J gene is TRBJ2-2, the V gene TRBV5-1; 7 nucleotides match TRBD1. Germline values: CDR1 SGHRS, CDR2 YFSETQ. The CDR3 covers 14 residues. Trimming cost V 4 bases and J 4 bases; bases outside gene matches: 4. This CDR3 reads CASSRDSSTGELFF. In nucleotides, the CDR3 is TGCGCCAGCAGCAGGGACAGCTCCACCGGGGAGCTGTTTTTT.

This rearrangement joins TRBV19 to TRBJ2-3; TRBD2 aligns across 9 bases. The CDR3 sequence is 17 residues long. CDR1 is LNHDA and CDR2 is SQIVND in the germline V gene (reference sequence). Trimming removed 4 bases from V and 4 bases from J; junction bases left unmatched: 12. The CDR3 nucleotides are TGTGCCAGTAGTAGCAATAGCGGGAGAAGCTTTCCAGATACGCAGTATTTT. As protein: CASSSNSGRSFPDTQYF.

The chain recombines TRBV7-2 with TRBJ2-5, with D uncertain. CDR1 SGHTA and CDR2 FQGNSA come from the germline V gene. V was clipped by 1 base and J by 4 bases, with 10 bases between them. This CDR3 has 14 amino acids. The CDR3 sequence is CASSLGAVSETQYF. The DNA of the CDR3 is TGTGCCAGCAGCTTAGGCGCGGTTTCAGAGACCCAGTACTTC. Together with reference TRBV7-2 and TRBJ2-5, the CDR3 gives the full variable domain: GAGVSQSPSNKVTEKGKDVELRCDPISGHTALYWYRQSLGQGLEFLIYFQGNSAPDKSGLPSDRFSAERTGGSVSTLTIQRTQQEDSAVYLCASSLGAVSETQYFGPGTRLLVL.